Listed below are T cell receptor beta chains from one sample, sequenced in a study of early stage breast cancer tumors. Sequencing was performed with immunoSEQ multiplex PCR; in TCRdb, only in-frame clones are kept and a portion is missing. This sample has tens of thousands of clones, with 70% to 80% found just once. The sequenced material came from blood. These receptors originate from a person between 50 and 60 years old with breast cancer. Both conserved end residues are part of each CDR3. A D gene is named only where the DNA matches it firmly. The listing skips clone size in some rows; elsewhere it reads once, few, many or a size class.

cdr3_aa	cdr3_nt	v_call	j_call	clone_size	d_call
CASSTWTTNTEAFF	TGTGCCAGCAGTACTTGGACAACGAACACTGAAGCTTTCTTT	TRBV6-1	TRBJ1-1	few	.
CASSWGTSGGHPQETQYF	TGCGCCAGCAGCTGGGGGACTAGCGGGGGGCATCCCCAAGAGACCCAGTACTTC	TRBV5-1	TRBJ2-5	few	TRBD2
CASSIRQAGGYNEQFF	TGTGCCAGCTCCATCCGGCAGGCAGGGGGATACAATGAGCAGTTCTTC	TRBV27	TRBJ2-1	.	TRBD1
CASSVAATGGRDTQYF	TGTGCCAGCAGCGTAGCAGCGACAGGGGGCAGGGATACGCAGTATTTT	TRBV9	TRBJ2-3	.	TRBD1
CASSPALRQGIAGELFF	TGTGCCAGCTCACCAGCCTTGCGACAGGGTATCGCCGGGGAGCTGTTTTTT	TRBV18	TRBJ2-2	.	TRBD1
CASSPSRATEAFF	TGTGCCAGCTCACCATCCAGGGCGACTGAAGCTTTCTTT	TRBV18	TRBJ1-1	.	.
CASSLAPSGGQETQYF	TGTGCCAGCAGCTTAGCTCCTAGCGGGGGGCAAGAGACCCAGTACTTC	TRBV7-2	TRBJ2-5	.	TRBD2
CASSFIQGAGGDNTEAFF	TGTGCCAGCAGCTTCATTCAAGGGGCAGGGGGTGATAACACTGAAGCTTTCTTT	TRBV5-5	TRBJ1-1	.	TRBD1
CASSYRGGQDYGYTF	TGTGCCAGCAGCTATCGAGGGGGCCAGGATTATGGCTACACCTTC	TRBV7-2	TRBJ1-2	.	TRBD1
CASSLVGDGYTF	TGTGCCAGCAGCTTAGTAGGGGATGGCTACACCTTC	TRBV11-2	TRBJ1-2	few	.
CASSIQRPYTF	TGTGCCAGCAGTATACAGAGACCCTACACCTTC	TRBV2	TRBJ1-2	few	.
CASSILPGSGGNTIYF	TGTGCCAGTAGTATCCTCCCGGGATCGGGTGGAAACACCATATATTTT	TRBV19	TRBJ1-3	.	.
CASSQVNRPGYYGYTF	TGTGCCAGCAGCCAAGTTAACAGGCCTGGGTACTATGGCTACACCTTC	TRBV14	TRBJ1-2	few	.
CAWSSGSGNTIYF	TGTGCCTGGAGTTCAGGGTCTGGAAACACCATATATTTT	TRBV30	TRBJ1-3	few	.
CASSYGTGQETQYF	TGCGCCAGCAGCTACGGGACAGGGCAAGAGACCCAGTACTTC	TRBV5-1	TRBJ2-5	.	TRBD1
CASSLAVNTEAFF	TGCGCCAGCAGCTTGGCTGTGAACACTGAAGCTTTCTTT	TRBV5-1	TRBJ1-1	.	.
CASSPQRIDSYNEQFF	TGTGCCAGCAGCCCACAGCGGATAGATTCCTACAATGAGCAGTTCTTC	TRBV7-9	TRBJ2-1	.	.
CASSEPHTFQETQYF	TGTGCCAGCAGTGAGCCCCACACCTTCCAAGAGACCCAGTACTTC	TRBV25-1	TRBJ2-5	.	.
CASSPSSGRNQETQYF	TGTGCCAGCAGCCCTTCTAGCGGGAGGAACCAAGAGACCCAGTACTTC	TRBV9	TRBJ2-5	.	TRBD2
CASSIPGYEQYF	TGTGCCAGTAGTATCCCAGGATACGAGCAGTACTTC	TRBV19	TRBJ2-7	few	.
CASVGGDYNYGYTF	TGTGCCAGCGTAGGGGGGGACTATAACTATGGCTACACCTTC	TRBV9	TRBJ1-2	.	.
CASSGVGVAGELFF	TGCGCCAGCAGTGGCGTAGGGGTGGCCGGGGAGCTGTTTTTT	TRBV5-1	TRBJ2-2	few	.
CASSYGQGLGNYGYTF	TGTGCCAGCAGTTACGGACAGGGTTTGGGTAACTATGGCTACACCTTC	TRBV6-5	TRBJ1-2	.	TRBD1
CASSFRQGHPEAFF	TGTGCCAGCAGCTTCCGACAGGGCCACCCTGAAGCTTTCTTT	TRBV7-2	TRBJ1-1	.	TRBD1
CAWSVVGIAGGRETQYF	TGTGCCTGGAGTGTAGTCGGGATAGCGGGGGGGCGAGAGACCCAGTACTTC	TRBV30	TRBJ2-5	.	TRBD2
CASTTSGPNEQFF	TGTGCCAGCACCACTAGCGGGCCCAATGAGCAGTTCTTC	TRBV25-1	TRBJ2-1	.	TRBD2
CASKTGDYGYTF	TGTGCCAGCAAGACAGGGGACTATGGCTACACCTTC	TRBV6-1	TRBJ1-2	.	TRBD1
CASSKLAGGHYEQYF	TGTGCCAGCAGCAAACTAGCGGGAGGCCACTACGAGCAGTACTTC	TRBV11-3	TRBJ2-7	.	TRBD2
CANPGGSEAFF	TGTGCCAACCCCGGGGGGAGCGAAGCTTTCTTT	TRBV19	TRBJ1-1	.	.
CASSSFGQGKTEAFF	TGTGCCAGCAGTTCTTTCGGCCAGGGAAAAACTGAAGCTTTCTTT	TRBV6-5	TRBJ1-1	.	.
CAASMDRESPQHF	TGTGCCGCCAGCATGGACAGAGAGTCGCCCCAGCATTTT	TRBV27	TRBJ1-5	few	.
CASSIDHLGLAGTYEQYF	TGTGCCAGTAGTATAGATCATCTCGGGCTAGCGGGAACCTACGAGCAGTACTTC	TRBV19	TRBJ2-7	.	TRBD2
CASSLGSSGNTIYF	TGCGCCAGCAGCTTGGGCAGCTCTGGAAACACCATATATTTT	TRBV5-1	TRBJ1-3	.	.
CASSLKRGGGTGETQYF	TGTGCCAGCAGCTTAAAGCGGGGAGGAGGTACAGGAGAGACCCAGTACTTC	TRBV5-4	TRBJ2-5	.	TRBD2
CASSDRGDTQYF	TGCGCCAGCAGTGACAGGGGAGATACGCAGTATTTT	TRBV10-2	TRBJ2-3	.	.
CASSPLPTDTQYF	TGTGCCAGCTCACCCCTTCCCACAGATACGCAGTATTTT	TRBV18	TRBJ2-3	.	.
CASSTGQFSGNTIYF	TGTGCCAGCAGCACGGGACAGTTCTCTGGAAACACCATATATTTT	TRBV7-9	TRBJ1-3	.	TRBD1
CASRDRGGNTIYF	TGTGCCAGCAGGGACAGGGGTGGAAACACCATATATTTT	TRBV6-5	TRBJ1-3	once	TRBD1
CAWSLQENYGYTF	TGTGCCTGGAGCCTACAGGAGAACTATGGCTACACCTTC	TRBV30	TRBJ1-2	.	.
CASSPLAGGYYNEQFF	TGTGCCAGCAGCCCACTCGCGGGGGGGTATTACAATGAGCAGTTCTTC	TRBV7-2	TRBJ2-1	.	TRBD2
CASSNLAGGTGELFF	TGTGCCAGCAGCAATCTGGCAGGGGGGACCGGGGAGCTGTTTTTT	TRBV9	TRBJ2-2	.	.
CASSRGSTDTQYF	TGTGCCAGCAGCCGCGGGAGCACAGATACGCAGTATTTT	TRBV7-2	TRBJ2-3	.	.
CASSGSPGNTEAFF	TGTGCCAGTAGCGGATCCCCAGGGAACACTGAAGCTTTCTTT	TRBV19	TRBJ1-1	.	.
CASSEEDPRSNQPQHF	TGTGCCAGCAGTGAGGAGGATCCAAGGAGCAATCAGCCCCAGCATTTT	TRBV2	TRBJ1-5	.	.
CASLLAGSSSYNEQFF	TGTGCCAGCTTGCTAGCGGGGAGTAGCTCCTACAATGAGCAGTTCTTC	TRBV2	TRBJ2-1	.	TRBD2
CASSLSTGLGYGYTF	TGTGCCAGCAGTTTATCGACAGGCCTAGGATATGGCTACACCTTC	TRBV27	TRBJ1-2	.	.
CASSLAGGGDEKLFF	TGCGCCAGCAGCTTGGCGGGTGGCGGGGATGAAAAACTGTTTTTT	TRBV5-1	TRBJ1-4	.	.
CASSLGAGGASTEAFF	TGCGCCAGCAGCTTGGGGGCAGGGGGCGCGAGTACTGAAGCTTTCTTT	TRBV5-1	TRBJ1-1	.	TRBD1
CSVGNTAGNTIYF	TGCAGCGTCGGGAACACAGCAGGAAACACCATATATTTT	TRBV29-1	TRBJ1-3	.	.
CASSYLGQLSGANVLTF	TGTGCCAGCAGCTACCTTGGACAGCTCTCTGGGGCCAACGTCCTGACTTTC	TRBV7-2	TRBJ2-6	.	.
CASSLEGTAIEKLFF	TGTGCCAGCAGCTTGGAGGGGACAGCAATTGAAAAACTGTTTTTT	TRBV5-6	TRBJ1-4	few	TRBD1
CAWSSGGNTDTQYF	TGTGCCTGGAGTAGCGGGGGGAACACAGATACGCAGTATTTT	TRBV30	TRBJ2-3	.	TRBD2
CASSEAEWTGLVQPQHF	TGTGCCAGCAGTGAAGCTGAGTGGACAGGGCTGGTCCAGCCCCAGCATTTT	TRBV6-1	TRBJ1-5	.	TRBD1
CASSSEPGHFNEKLFF	TGCGCCAGCAGCTCGGAACCGGGACACTTTAATGAAAAACTGTTTTTT	TRBV5-1	TRBJ1-4	.	.
CASSPGIAGGEETQYF	TGTGCCAGCAGCCCTGGGATAGCGGGAGGGGAAGAGACCCAGTACTTC	TRBV11-3	TRBJ2-5	once	TRBD2